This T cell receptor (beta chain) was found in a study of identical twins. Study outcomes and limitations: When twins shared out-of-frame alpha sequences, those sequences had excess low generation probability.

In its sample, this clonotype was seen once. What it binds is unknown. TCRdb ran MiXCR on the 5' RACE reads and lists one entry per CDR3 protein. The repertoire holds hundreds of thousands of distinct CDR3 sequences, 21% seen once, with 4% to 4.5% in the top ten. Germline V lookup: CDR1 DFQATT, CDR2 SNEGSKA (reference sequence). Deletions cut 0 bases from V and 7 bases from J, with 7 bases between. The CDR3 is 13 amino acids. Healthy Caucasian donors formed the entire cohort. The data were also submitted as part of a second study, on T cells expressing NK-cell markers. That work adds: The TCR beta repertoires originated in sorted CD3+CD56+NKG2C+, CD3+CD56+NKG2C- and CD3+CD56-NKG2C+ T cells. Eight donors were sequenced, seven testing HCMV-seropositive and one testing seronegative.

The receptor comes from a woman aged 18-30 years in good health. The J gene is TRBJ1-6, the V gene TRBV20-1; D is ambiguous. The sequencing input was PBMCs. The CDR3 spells CSARDHGNSPLHF. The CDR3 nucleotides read TGCAGTGCTAGAGATCATGGGAATTCACCCCTCCACTTT.